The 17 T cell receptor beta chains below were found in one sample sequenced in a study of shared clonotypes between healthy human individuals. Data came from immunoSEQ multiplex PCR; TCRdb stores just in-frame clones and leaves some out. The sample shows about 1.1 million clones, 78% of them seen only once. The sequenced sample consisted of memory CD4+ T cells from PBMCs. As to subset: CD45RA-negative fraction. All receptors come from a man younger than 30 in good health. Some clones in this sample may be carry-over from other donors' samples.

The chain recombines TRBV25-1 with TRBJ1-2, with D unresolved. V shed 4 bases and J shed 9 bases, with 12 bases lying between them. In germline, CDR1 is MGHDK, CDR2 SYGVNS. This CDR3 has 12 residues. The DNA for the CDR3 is TGTGCCAGCAGTGCAGAAAATCGACGCTACACCTTC. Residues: CASSAENRRYTF.

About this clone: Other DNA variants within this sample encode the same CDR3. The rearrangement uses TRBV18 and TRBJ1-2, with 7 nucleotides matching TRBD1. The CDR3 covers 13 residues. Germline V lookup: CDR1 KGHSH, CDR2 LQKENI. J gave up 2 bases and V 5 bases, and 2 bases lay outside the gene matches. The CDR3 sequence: CASSEDRNYGYTF. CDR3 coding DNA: TGTGCCAGCTCAGAGGACAGGAACTATGGCTACACCTTC.

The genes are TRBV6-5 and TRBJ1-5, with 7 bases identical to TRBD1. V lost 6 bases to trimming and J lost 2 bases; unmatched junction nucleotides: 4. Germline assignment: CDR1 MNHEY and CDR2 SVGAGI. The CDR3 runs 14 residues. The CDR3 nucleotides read TGTGCCAGCAGCCCGGGACAGCGCAATCAGCCCCAGCATTTT. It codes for CASSPGQRNQPQHF.

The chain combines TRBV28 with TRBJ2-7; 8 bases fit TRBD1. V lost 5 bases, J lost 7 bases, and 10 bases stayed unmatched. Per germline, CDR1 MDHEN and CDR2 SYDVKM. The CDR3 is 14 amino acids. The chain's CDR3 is CASSLGQGAREQYF. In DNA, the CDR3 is TGTGCCAGCAGTCTAGGTCAGGGGGCTCGGGAGCAGTACTTC.

CDR3 DNA: TGTGCCAGCAGCTTAGCGGTGACGGTGACCACTGAAGCTTTCTTT. This gives the protein CASSLAVTVTTEAFF. This chain uses TRBV7-2 with TRBJ1-1; no clear D. Germline CDR1 is SGHTA and CDR2 is FQGNSA. The CDR3 extends over 15 amino acids. V dropped 0 bases and J dropped 4 bases, with 12 bases sitting between them.

The CDR3 DNA follows: TGTGCCAGCAGGCCGCTAAGCTCCTACGAGCAGTACTTC. Protein product: CASRPLSSYEQYF. V and J are TRBV11-2 and TRBJ2-7; no firm D call. Trimming took off 6 bases at V and 0 bases at J, with 9 bases between the two ends. The CDR3 has 13 residues. CDR1 SGHAT and CDR2 FQNNGV come from the germline V gene.

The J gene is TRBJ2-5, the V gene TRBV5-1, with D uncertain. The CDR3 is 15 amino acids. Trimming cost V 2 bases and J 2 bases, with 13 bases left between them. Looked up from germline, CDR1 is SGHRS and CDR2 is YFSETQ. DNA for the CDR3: TGCGCCAGCAGCTTCTTGCCCGGACCTCAAGAGACCCAGTACTTC. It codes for CASSFLPGPQETQYF.

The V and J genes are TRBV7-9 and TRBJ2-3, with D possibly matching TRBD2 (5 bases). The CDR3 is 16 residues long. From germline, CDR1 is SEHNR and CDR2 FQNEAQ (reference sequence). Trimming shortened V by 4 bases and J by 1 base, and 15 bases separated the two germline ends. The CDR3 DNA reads TGTGCCAGCAGCTGGGTAGGGAGAAGGGGCACAGATACGCAGTATTTT. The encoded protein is CASSWVGRRGTDTQYF. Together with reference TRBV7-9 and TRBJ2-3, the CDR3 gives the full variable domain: DTGVSQNPRHKITKRGQNVTFRCDPISEHNRLYWYRQTLGQGPEFLTYFQNEAQLEKSRLLSDRFSAERPKGSFSTLEIQRTEQGDSAMYLCASSWVGRRGTDTQYFGPGTRLTVL.

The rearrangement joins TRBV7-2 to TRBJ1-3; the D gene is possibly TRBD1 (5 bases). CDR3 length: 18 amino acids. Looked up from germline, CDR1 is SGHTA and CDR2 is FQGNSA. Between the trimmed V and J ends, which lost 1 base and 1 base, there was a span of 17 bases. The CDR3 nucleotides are TGTGCCAGCAGCTTAGGACCGGTGGGCCCAGGGTCTGGAAACACCATATATTTT. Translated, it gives CASSLGPVGPGSGNTIYF.

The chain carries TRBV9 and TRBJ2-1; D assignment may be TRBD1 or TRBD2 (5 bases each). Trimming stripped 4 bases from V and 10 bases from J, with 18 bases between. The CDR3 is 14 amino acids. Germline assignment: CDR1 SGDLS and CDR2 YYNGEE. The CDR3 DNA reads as TGTGCCAGCAGCTCGGGACCCACCTGGGGAGAGCAGTTCTTC. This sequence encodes CASSSGPTWGEQFF.

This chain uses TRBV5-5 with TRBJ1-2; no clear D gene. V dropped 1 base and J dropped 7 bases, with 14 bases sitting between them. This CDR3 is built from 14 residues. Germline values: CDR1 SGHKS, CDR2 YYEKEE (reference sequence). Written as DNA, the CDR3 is TGTGCCAGCAGCTTGTTGCAGGATACCTCTGGCTACACCTTC. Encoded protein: CASSLLQDTSGYTF.

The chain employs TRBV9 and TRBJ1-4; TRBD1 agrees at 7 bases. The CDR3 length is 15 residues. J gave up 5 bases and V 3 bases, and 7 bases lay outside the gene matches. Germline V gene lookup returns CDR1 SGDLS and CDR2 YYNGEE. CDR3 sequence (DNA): TGTGCCAGCAGCGCGGGACAGACCGTAAATGAAAAACTGTTTTTT. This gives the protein CASSAGQTVNEKLFF.

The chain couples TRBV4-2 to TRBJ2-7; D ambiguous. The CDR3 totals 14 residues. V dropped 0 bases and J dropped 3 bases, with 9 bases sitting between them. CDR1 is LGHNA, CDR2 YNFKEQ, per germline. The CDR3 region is CASSQETRDYEQYF. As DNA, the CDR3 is TGTGCCAGCAGCCAAGAAACGAGAGACTACGAGCAGTACTTC.

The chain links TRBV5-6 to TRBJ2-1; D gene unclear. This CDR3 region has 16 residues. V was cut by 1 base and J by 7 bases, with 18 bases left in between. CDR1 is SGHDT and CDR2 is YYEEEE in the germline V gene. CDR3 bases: TGTGCCAGCAGCTTGCAAGTCCAACACGACTGGAATGAGCAGTTCTTC. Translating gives CASSLQVQHDWNEQFF. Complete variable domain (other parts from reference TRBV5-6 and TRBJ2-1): DAGVTQSPTHLIKTRGQQVTLRCSPKSGHDTVSWYQQALGQGPQFIFQYYEEEERQRGNFPDRFSGHQFPNYSSELNVNALLLGDSALYLCASSLQVQHDWNEQFFGPGTRLTVL.

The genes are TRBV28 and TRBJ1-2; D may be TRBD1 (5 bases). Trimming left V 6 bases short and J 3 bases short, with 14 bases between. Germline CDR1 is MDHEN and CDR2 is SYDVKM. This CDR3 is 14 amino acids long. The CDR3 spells CASRAQGWDYGYTF. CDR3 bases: TGTGCCAGCAGAGCTCAGGGTTGGGACTATGGCTACACCTTC.

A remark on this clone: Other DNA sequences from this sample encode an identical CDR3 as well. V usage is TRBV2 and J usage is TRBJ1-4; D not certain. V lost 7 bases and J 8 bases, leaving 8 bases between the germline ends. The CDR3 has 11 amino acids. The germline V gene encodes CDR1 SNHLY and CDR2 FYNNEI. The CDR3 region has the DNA TGTGCCAGCACTGGGCGGGAAAAACTGTTTTTT. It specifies CASTGREKLFF.

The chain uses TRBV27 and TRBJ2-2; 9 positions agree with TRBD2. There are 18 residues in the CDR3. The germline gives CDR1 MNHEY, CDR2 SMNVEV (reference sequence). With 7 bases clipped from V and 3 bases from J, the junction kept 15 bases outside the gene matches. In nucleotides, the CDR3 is TGTGCCAGCACTCTACGGTTAGCGGGAGCGGGGGACACCGGGGAGCTGTTTTTT. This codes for CASTLRLAGAGDTGELFF.